These 26 T cell receptor beta chains were all obtained from the same sample, sequenced in a study of blood T cell repertoires in COVID-19. Profiling relied on immunoSEQ multiplex PCR, and the TCRdb table lists in-frame clones only, not all of them. The table has roughly 150,000 clones, roughly 73% seen once. The sequencing input was peripheral blood. The receptors come from a man in his 70s with acute or convalescent COVID-19.

The rearrangement uses TRBV28 and TRBJ1-2; 10 bases are shared with TRBD1. Germline V gene data show CDR1 as MDHEN and CDR2 as SYDVKM. V lost 5 bases and J lost 1; bases outside the gene matches: 7. The CDR3 length is 16 residues. The CDR3 protein is CASSLPGTGVNYGYTF. The DNA of the CDR3 is TGTGCCAGCAGTCTTCCCGGGACAGGGGTTAACTATGGCTACACCTTC.

This clone was counted only a few times. The gene calls are TRBV19 and TRBJ2-5; D not certain. This CDR3 spans 14 amino acids. Trimming shortened V by 8 bases and J by 3 bases, and 16 bases separated the two germline ends. Germline values: CDR1 LNHDA, CDR2 SQIVND (reference sequence). In DNA form, the CDR3 reads TGTGCCAGTTCACGGTCTGGCGGCAAAGAGACCCAGTACTTC. This translates into CASSRSGGKETQYF.

The chain employs TRBV18 and TRBJ1-1; TRBD1 agrees at 9 bases. Looked up from germline, CDR1 is KGHSH and CDR2 is LQKENI. Losses at the gene ends were 4 bases for V and 3 bases for J; bases not matched to a gene: 9. This CDR3 spans 16 amino acids. CDR3 amino acids: CASSQYRDRAHTEAFF. The DNA of the CDR3 is TGTGCCAGCTCACAGTATAGGGACAGGGCACACACTGAAGCTTTCTTT.

This chain joins TRBV5-1 and TRBJ1-4; 8 nucleotides agree with TRBD1. The germline gives CDR1 SGHRS, CDR2 YFSETQ. The V segment lost 4 bases and the J segment 5 bases; nucleotides outside the gene matches: 7. The CDR3 covers 15 residues. The CDR3 loop is CASSKGQGSNEKLFF. CDR3 DNA: TGCGCCAGCAGCAAAGGACAGGGCTCAAATGAAAAACTGTTTTTT.

The chain is built from TRBV9 and TRBJ1-2; D is possibly TRBD1 (6 bases). V was trimmed by 2 bases and J by 1 base, leaving 9 bases between them. The germline gives CDR1 SGDLS, CDR2 YYNGEE. This CDR3 is built from 14 residues. The CDR3 bases are TGTGCCAGCAGCGTGGGGACAATTAACTATGGCTACACCTTC. It specifies CASSVGTINYGYTF.

This chain connects TRBV18 to TRBJ2-3; 8 bases agree with TRBD1. The CDR3 is 16 residues long. The V and J ends lost 1 base and 2 bases, in that order; junction bases with no gene match: 5. CDR1 and CDR2 from the germline V gene are KGHSH and LQKENI. CDR3 in DNA: TGTGCCAGCTCACCACGCCAGGGGGCCCTCACAGATACGCAGTATTTT. Its protein is CASSPRQGALTDTQYF.

V gene TRBV19 combines with J gene TRBJ2-5; TRBD1 matches 10 bases. Losses at the gene ends were 5 bases for V and 3 bases for J; bases not matched to a gene: 3. The CDR3 runs to 14 residues. CDR1 LNHDA and CDR2 SQIVND come from the germline V gene (reference sequence). The CDR3 coding sequence is TGTGCCAGTAGTGGACAGGGGGTAAAAGAGACCCAGTACTTC. Its protein product is CASSGQGVKETQYF.

As concerns this clone: At the DNA level, this CDR3 is encoded by other sequences in the same sample as well. The chain has TRBV3-1 (or the pseudogene TRBV3-2) and TRBJ1-5; the match to TRBD1 covers 8 bases. V trimming: 4 bases; J trimming: 1 base; junction bases outside the gene matches: 3. This CDR3 is built from 15 residues. The V gene's germline CDR1 is LGHDT and CDR2 YNNKEL (reference sequence). The CDR3 here is CASSRDRGSNQPQHF. The CDR3 DNA follows: TGTGCCAGCAGCCGCGACAGGGGAAGCAATCAGCCCCAGCATTTT.

V usage is TRBV4-3 and J usage is TRBJ2-7; tentatively, D is TRBD2 (5 bases). Per the germline V gene, CDR1 is LGHNA and CDR2 is YSLEER. V lost 0 bases and J lost 2, with 11 bases in between. CDR3 length: 15 amino acids. CDR3 residues: CASSQEKRAPYEQYF. The CDR3, as DNA: TGCGCCAGCAGCCAAGAAAAGAGGGCCCCCTACGAGCAGTACTTC.

The chain recombines TRBV4-2 with TRBJ2-7; 11 bases match TRBD1. After removal of 5 bases from V and 6 bases from J, the junction contained 6 bases not matched to a gene. CDR1 is LGHNA and CDR2 is YNFKEQ in the germline V gene. CDR3 size: 14 residues. CDR3: CASSVPGQGVEQYF. The CDR3 DNA follows: TGTGCCAGCAGCGTCCCGGGACAGGGGGTCGAGCAGTACTTC.

The J gene is TRBJ2-5, the V gene TRBV5-1; D uncertain. Germline V gene lookup returns CDR1 SGHRS and CDR2 YFSETQ. V shed 7 bases and J shed 2 bases, with 9 bases lying between them. The CDR3 extends over 12 amino acids. CDR3 loop: CASRSQQETQYF. The DNA of the CDR3 is TGCGCCAGCCGCTCTCAGCAAGAGACCCAGTACTTC.

This clone came up once. The V call is TRBV7-9, the J call TRBJ2-3, with 11 bases that match TRBD1. This CDR3 has 15 amino acids. The V and J ends lost 6 bases and 7 bases, in that order; junction bases with no gene match: 9. In germline, CDR1 is SEHNR, CDR2 FQNEAQ (reference sequence). Here the CDR3 reads CASRTGTGGTYTQYF. The CDR3 DNA is TGTGCCAGCAGAACAGGGACAGGGGGGACATATACGCAGTATTTT.

The chain joins TRBV24-1 to TRBJ1-2, with no clear D. The ends were cut back, 3 bases at V and 6 bases at J, with 7 bases in the middle. CDR3 length: 12 amino acids. The V gene's germline CDR1 is KGHDR and CDR2 SFDVKD. The DNA for the CDR3 is TGTGCCACCAGTGATGACATGGATGGCTACACCTTC. Its translation is CATSDDMDGYTF.

This rearrangement joins TRBV5-1 to TRBJ1-4; TRBD1 matches 10 bases. CDR1 and CDR2 (germline): SGHRS, YFSETQ. The CDR3 contains 15 residues. The V gene end was trimmed by 4 bases and the J gene end by 7 bases; junction bases not matched to a gene: 7. This CDR3 is CASSPDRDRGEKLFF. The CDR3 bases are TGCGCCAGCAGCCCTGATAGGGACAGGGGTGAAAAACTGTTTTTT.

V and J are TRBV24-1 and TRBJ1-5; TRBD1 might be the D (6 bases). V lost 4 bases and J lost 6, with 12 bases in between. Germline CDR1 KGHDR, CDR2 SFDVKD. The CDR3 is 14 amino acids. The CDR3 loop is CATSDATGSQPQHF. The CDR3 coding sequence is TGTGCCACCAGTGACGCTACAGGGAGTCAGCCCCAGCATTTT.

The CDR3 loop reads CASSTWRAETQYF. DNA for the CDR3: TGTGCCAGCTCAACTTGGAGGGCGGAGACCCAGTACTTC. This chain connects TRBV18 to TRBJ2-5; tentatively, D is TRBD2 (6 bases). The CDR3 spans 13 residues. The ends were cut back, 5 bases at V and 5 bases at J, with 12 bases in the middle. Germline V lookup: CDR1 KGHSH, CDR2 LQKENI.

The V gene is TRBV9, the J gene TRBJ2-2; 13 nucleotides agree with TRBD2. V dropped 0 bases and J dropped 4; count of bases not matched to a gene: 3. The CDR3 spans 17 residues. CDR1 and CDR2 (germline): SGDLS, YYNGEE. CDR3 coding DNA: TGTGCCAGCAGCGTAGGCGGACTAGCGGGGGTCACCGGGGAGCTGTTTTTT. Translating it yields CASSVGGLAGVTGELFF.

The chain recombines TRBV5-4 with TRBJ2-1, with 7 bases matching TRBD1. Germline CDR1 reads SGHNT; CDR2 reads YYREEE (reference sequence). This CDR3 comprises 15 residues. V shed 3 bases, J shed 5 bases, and the junction held 8 bases outside the gene matches. The CDR3 nucleotides are TGTGCCAGCAGCTCCAGGGGGAAAATCCACAATGAGCAGTTCTTC. The encoded protein is CASSSRGKIHNEQFF.

This clone has more than one count but fewer than ten. The J gene is TRBJ1-2, the V gene TRBV7-8; 8 bases agree with TRBD1. The CDR3 has 15 amino acids. V lost 2 bases and J lost 4; bases outside the gene matches: 6. Germline V gene lookup returns CDR1 SGHVS and CDR2 FQNEAQ. The CDR3, as DNA: TGTGCCAGCAGCTTAAGACAGGGGAGTAGCTATGGCTACACCTTC. It encodes CASSLRQGSSYGYTF.

This chain joins TRBV29-1 and TRBJ2-3; possibly TRBD1 for D (6 bases). Germline-derived CDR1 and CDR2 are SQVTM and ANQGSEA. The CDR3 is 14 residues long. Trimming pared 7 bases from V and 3 bases from J, leaving 17 bases between. The CDR3 loop reads CSGLGAQWTDTQYF. CDR3 nucleotides: TGCAGCGGGCTGGGGGCCCAATGGACAGATACGCAGTATTTT.

The chain has TRBV11-3 and TRBJ2-1; 7 nucleotides agree with TRBD2. Germline CDR1 SGHNT, CDR2 YENEEA. The CDR3 is 16 amino acids. The V and J ends lost 6 bases and 0 bases, in that order; junction bases with no gene match: 8. The CDR3 is CASRIPGLSSYNEQFF. The DNA of the CDR3 is TGTGCCAGCAGAATCCCGGGACTAAGCTCCTACAATGAGCAGTTCTTC.

The chain recombines TRBV10-3 with TRBJ1-1; 9 nucleotides agree with TRBD1. From germline, CDR1 is ENHRY and CDR2 SYGVKD. The J segment lost 4 bases and the V segment lost 10 bases, leaving 10 bases of the junction unmatched. CDR3 size: 14 residues. CDR3 loop: CATTGGTGGTEAFF. In nucleotides, the CDR3 is TGTGCCACCACAGGGGGCACGGGAGGCACTGAAGCTTTCTTT.

Remarks on this clone: One end of the junction is discordant with germline, which a read error may explain. CDR3: CASSLVRLESSSYNEQFF. The CDR3 nucleotides read TGTGCTAGCAGCTTAGTTCGGTTGGAGTCTAGCTCCTACAATGAGCAGTTCTTC. The rearrangement joins TRBV7-7 to TRBJ2-1; D remains ambiguous. The germline V gene has CDR1 SSHAT and CDR2 FNYEAQ (reference sequence). This CDR3 is 18 amino acids long.

Details on this clone: The sample contains more than one DNA sequence encoding this CDR3. The chain uses TRBV19 and TRBJ1-4; TRBD1 agrees at 7 bases. V was pared by 5 bases and J by 0 bases, with 0 bases of the junction left unmatched. Germline CDR1 and CDR2: LNHDA and SQIVND (reference sequence). The CDR3 has 14 amino acids. CDR3 DNA sequence: TGTGCCAGTAGTGACAGGGCAACTAATGAAAAACTGTTTTTT. Translation gives CASSDRATNEKLFF.

The J gene is TRBJ1-4, the V gene TRBV27; TRBD1 is a possible D gene (5 bases). Deletions cut 5 bases from V and 2 bases from J, with 12 bases between. The CDR3 is 15 residues long. Germline assignment: CDR1 MNHEY and CDR2 SMNVEV (reference sequence). The CDR3 sequence is CASSKQGPTNEKLFF. CDR3 coding DNA: TGTGCCAGCAGTAAGCAGGGTCCGACTAATGAAAAACTGTTTTTT.

This clone came up a few times. This chain connects TRBV27 to TRBJ1-2, with 8 bases fitting TRBD1. V shed 8 bases and J 1 base; nucleotides not matched to a gene: 18. The CDR3 has 18 residues. Germline CDR1 is MNHEY and CDR2 is SMNVEV (reference sequence). The CDR3 bases are TGTGCCAGCGGACTAAGCAGGGGGCAATTCAGGGGTAACTATGGCTACACCTTC. This gives the protein CASGLSRGQFRGNYGYTF.